The present entry profiles one TCR beta chain with its context. Original analysis: Scientists estimated how many nucleated cells there were by amplifying reference gene primers. Data came from immunoSEQ multiplex PCR; TCRdb stores just in-frame clones and leaves some out. V, J and clone size are those of that table, while D and trimming were read from the DNA. The sample lists 100,000 to 120,000 clones; around 68% were seen once. These data belong to a study of blood T cell repertoires in COVID-19. Study summary: Spain, Italy and the United States supplied samples that represented acute and convalescent COVID-19. In each case, the material was cDNA or gDNA derived from T cells, B-cell-depleted T cells, or PBMCs.

J lost 1 base, V lost 4 bases, and 1 base had no gene match. This CDR3 is 14 amino acids long. CDR1 and CDR2 (germline): SSHAT, FNYEAQ (reference sequence). The source is an older woman with acute or convalescent COVID-19. The chain carries TRBV7-7 and TRBJ2-5, with 9 bases that match TRBD1. Sequenced input: peripheral blood. CDR3 DNA sequence: TGTGCCAGCAGCTGGGGACAGGGCCAAGAGACCCAGTACTTC. Its protein is CASSWGQGQETQYF. The full variable domain, rest sourced from reference TRBV7-7 and TRBJ2-5, is GAGVSQSPRYKVTKRGQDVTLRCDPISSHATLYWYQQALGQGPEFLTYFNYEAQPDKSGLPSDRFSAERPEGSISTLTIQRTEQRDSAMYRCASSWGQGQETQYFGPGTRLLVL.